This TCR beta chain was identified during a study of T cell repertoires and HLA-DP antigens (dated by TCRdb to the late 2010s). Turning to the overall study: The study used an in vitro model of CD4+ T cell alloreactivity in which transduced HeLa cells presented allogeneic HLA-DP. One alloantigen differed from self by one peptide-binding groove amino acid, whereas the other differed by ten, modelling structurally similar versus dissimilar alloantigens. Of the three donors, two were male and one was female, with ages ranging from the 18-to-29 band to the 60-to-69 band. The average DNA input was around 0.2 ug for sorted CD137+CD4+ samples versus approximately 1,100 ng for pre-culture CD4+ samples.

The immunoSEQ multiplex PCR, with forward primers for 54 TRBV segments and reverse primers for 13 TRBJ segments, was used to amplify TCRB CDR3 regions. Deep resolution, with a target of 200,000 or so T cell genomes, was applied to the sequencing of pre-culture CD4+ samples. Amplicons were sequenced on an Illumina HiSeq System, producing 87 bp reads covering the CDR3. The original methods were these. Correction for PCR and sequencing errors was applied to reads, and CDR3 regions were defined through alignment to IMGT reference sequences. Synthetic template pools were used to estimate counts of templates and unique rearrangements. Clonality was calculated as 1 minus Pielou's evenness. The Daley-Smith estimator was used to estimate richness. Morisita's index served as the measure of repertoire overlap. Clones present in cultured samples but not detected in the pre-culture repertoire of the same donor were defined as low-abundance clones. This immuneACCESS table, as held by TCRdb, lists in-frame sequences with V and J called but not all clones. Of the missing ones, under half trace to an unresolved V gene in checked studies; the others have no known cause. The V and J calls and clone size were taken over from that table, and D and trimming were inferred from the DNA. For this sample the table gives over 100,000 clones, of which 90% to 95% were detected only once. The top ten clones comprise approximately 0.29% of the sample.

What the study reported, not specific to this receptor: Average cumulative frequency of clones undetected before culture was about 36% against one allele and 50% to 55% against the other. Limitations included only three donors, a non-physiological HeLa antigen-presenting system, and the use of total CD4+ responder cells. Clonality of sorted CD137+ cells was similar against both alloantigens (around 0.4) and much higher than in pre-culture samples (about 0.037). Separate analysis of naive and memory CD4+ repertoires was not performed.

The CDR3 covers 14 residues, taking in both the cysteine and the phenylalanine. CDR3 DNA only is kept here, 42 bases in frame from base 1. V is pared back by 7 bases and J by 1 base, with 11 bases lying between the germline termini. CDR1 is given as MDHEN and CDR2 as SYDVKM, both from the germline V gene. On this clone itself: Its antigen is unknown. Qualities for individual bases were not recorded, and no much larger clone is one base off.

Magnetic bead negative selection was used to isolate untouched CD4+ T cells from Ficoll-separated PBMC, with an average purity of approximately 98%. Magnetic beads were used to isolate untouched CD4+ T cells from Ficoll-separated PBMC, giving approximately 98% purity with negligible CD8+ contamination. Donors were a few healthy blood donors whose buffy coats supplied peripheral blood mononuclear cells. Each of the three donors was CMV seronegative. The DNeasy Blood & Tissue Kit was used for extraction of genomic DNA. For each subject, genomic DNA from sorted CD137+CD4+ cells and from pre-culture CD4+ baseline samples underwent TCRB sequencing.

Sequencing used CD4+ T cells from PBMCs. The chain was built from TRBV28 and TRBJ1-3, with a weak D call of TRBD1 (6 bases match). The TCR sequence derives from a young woman in good health and CMV-seronegative. The DNA sequence is as follows: TGTGCCAGCATCGAACAGGGTTCTGGAAACACCATATATTTT. It translates to CASIEQGSGNTIYF.